The 22 T cell receptor beta chains below come from one sample, sequenced in a study of blood T cells in healthy people across ages. The use of a sample-barcoded 5' primer and a J-beta primer mix characterized a second PCR of about 6 to 12 cycles. TCRdb used MiXCR to reprocess the 5' RACE reads, holding one entry per CDR3 protein. The sample yields around 1.7 million distinct CDR3 sequences, approximately 30% seen once. Sequenced input: blood. The receptor set was obtained from a woman between 25 and 40 years old in good health.

The sample holds a few counts of this clonotype. The V gene is TRBV29-1, the J gene TRBJ1-2, with D maybe TRBD1 (5 bases). Germline CDR1 and CDR2: SQVTM and ANQGSEA. The CDR3 has 14 residues. Trimming left V 6 bases short and J 1 base short, with 15 bases between. The CDR3 region is CSVLIDRVNYGYTF. Written as DNA, the CDR3 is TGCAGCGTGCTAATCGACAGAGTTAACTATGGCTACACCTTC.

Many counts were recorded for this clonotype. The chain uses TRBV7-2 and TRBJ2-7; D assignment may be TRBD1 or TRBD2 (5 bases each). Germline CDR1 is SGHTA and CDR2 is FQGNSA. CDR3 length: 15 residues. V was clipped by 7 bases and J by 6 bases, with 22 bases between them. The CDR3 protein is CASTLRTSTGTEQYF. The CDR3 nucleotides read TGTGCCAGCACCCTCCGGACCTCCACCGGGACCGAGCAGTACTTC.

This clonotype has only one observation. The rearrangement links TRBV29-1 to TRBJ1-1; 8 positions agree with TRBD1. Germline CDR1 is SQVTM and CDR2 is ANQGSEA. The CDR3 sequence is 12 residues long. Here the CDR3 DNA reads TGCGGTACAGGGGGAGGTGGCACTGAAGCTTTCTTT. Residues: CGTGGGGTEAFF.

This chain links TRBV12-3 or TRBV12-4 with TRBJ2-5; TRBD2 agrees at 7 bases. V trimming: 2 bases; J trimming: 1 base; junction bases outside the gene matches: 7. This CDR3 has 16 residues. The CDR3 coding sequence is TGTGCCAGCAGTTTAAAGGGCGGGGGTGTCCAAGAGACCCAGTACTTC. Translating it yields CASSLKGGGVQETQYF.

This chain uses TRBV20-1 with TRBJ2-7; 12 bases align to TRBD1. J was trimmed by 6 bases and V by 2 bases; bases with no gene match: 11. The CDR3 is 16 amino acids. Germline V gene data show CDR1 as DFQATT and CDR2 as SNEGSKA (reference sequence). CDR3 nucleotide sequence: TGCAGTGCTAGACATTTCGGCGGGGACAGGGGGCGCGAGCAGTACTTC. It codes for CSARHFGGDRGREQYF.

The chain is built from TRBV10-3 and TRBJ2-3; D is undetermined. The V gene's germline CDR1 is ENHRY and CDR2 SYGVKD. V was trimmed by 4 bases and J by 3 bases, leaving 8 bases between them. The CDR3 has 13 residues. The DNA for the CDR3 is TGTGCCATCAGTGCACCCGGGACAGATACGCAGTATTTT. Translating gives CAISAPGTDTQYF.

CDR3 sequence: CSGPGAVLTDTQYF. The DNA for the CDR3 is TGCAGTGGCCCGGGAGCGGTGCTCACAGATACGCAGTATTTT. The chain carries TRBV20-1 and TRBJ2-3; TRBD2 might be the D (6 bases). Germline loops: CDR1 DFQATT, CDR2 SNEGSKA (reference sequence). Trimming pared 7 bases from V and 2 bases from J, leaving 16 bases between. CDR3 size: 14 residues.

The V and J genes are TRBV30 and TRBJ1-4; D unclear. This CDR3 has 13 residues. The V and J ends lost 0 bases and 2 bases respectively, with 4 bases between them. Germline CDR1 GTSNPN, CDR2 SVGIG (reference sequence). The CDR3 DNA reads as TGTGCCTGGAGTGTACAGACTAATGAAAAACTGTTTTTT. This encodes CAWSVQTNEKLFF. The variable domain in full, completed from reference TRBV30 and TRBJ1-4, reads SQTIHQWPATLVQPVGSPLSLECTVEGTSNPNLYWYRQAAGRGLQLLFYSVGIGQISSEVPQNLSASRPQDRQFILSSKKLLLSDSGFYLCAWSVQTNEKLFFGSGTQLSVL.

In the case of this clonotype: Likely a read error: the CDR3 ends without its conserved phenylalanine or tryptophan. This chain joins TRBV2 and TRBJ1-6; D unclear. Germline CDR1 SNHLY, CDR2 FYNNEI. V was trimmed by 3 bases and J by 8 bases, leaving 11 bases between them. The CDR3 has 14 residues. CDR3 nucleotide sequence: TGTGCCAGCAGTGACGAGGGTATCGATTCACCCCTCCACGTT. Protein: CASSDEGIDSPLHV.

The chain combines TRBV29-1 with TRBJ2-7; 14 positions match TRBD2. This CDR3 is built from 15 residues. The germline gives CDR1 SQVTM, CDR2 ANQGSEA. V lost 7 bases, J lost 5 bases, and 10 bases stayed unmatched. In DNA form, the CDR3 reads TGCAGCGAACCGGGACTAGCGGGAGATTTACACGAGCAGTACTTC. Residues: CSEPGLAGDLHEQYF.

The V call is TRBV5-1, the J call TRBJ2-1, with D unclear. Germline lookup yields CDR1 SGHRS and CDR2 YFSETQ. The CDR3 has 14 residues. V was shortened by 4 bases and J by 7 bases, with 15 bases between the two germline ends. The DNA of the CDR3 is TGCGCCAGCAGCCAGACTCGACCTAGGAATGAGCAGTTCTTC. Protein sequence: CASSQTRPRNEQFF.

The J gene is TRBJ2-3, the V gene TRBV5-1; possibly TRBD2 for D (6 bases). Germline V gives CDR1 SGHRS, CDR2 YFSETQ. This CDR3 is built from 15 residues. Trimming took 0 bases from V and 2 from J, leaving 10 bases between them. The CDR3 sequence is CASSLAAGLTDTQYF. In nucleotides, the CDR3 is TGCGCCAGCAGCTTGGCGGCGGGACTCACAGATACGCAGTATTTT.

V usage is TRBV12-3 or TRBV12-4 and J usage is TRBJ2-7; TRBD2 aligns across 7 bases. Losses at the gene ends were 6 bases for V and 6 bases for J; bases not matched to a gene: 8. The CDR3 extends over 13 amino acids. The CDR3 is CASSSALATEQYF. CDR3 DNA: TGTGCCAGCAGCTCGGCACTAGCGACCGAGCAGTACTTC.

On this clonotype itself: A read error may produce the germline difference seen at one junction end. The chain has TRBV6-1 and TRBJ1-5, with TRBD1 matching 7 bases. Germline V gene lookup returns CDR1 MNHNS and CDR2 SASEGT. The CDR3 sequence is 13 residues long. CDR3 in amino acids: CASNEGGGQPQHF. CDR3 in DNA: TGTGCCAGCAATGAAGGGGGCGGTCAGCCCCAGCATTTT.

In this sample, this clonotype turned up many times. V is TRBV7-9 and J is TRBJ2-5, with 8 positions matching TRBD1. The CDR3 sequence is 13 residues long. CDR1 and CDR2 from the germline V gene are SEHNR and FQNEAQ (reference sequence). V lost 6 bases, J lost 5 bases, and 5 bases stayed unmatched. The CDR3 bases are TGTGCCAGCAGACAGGGGGATCGGGAGACCCAGTACTTC. Its translation: CASRQGDRETQYF.

For this clonotype: Germline is not matched at one junction end, which may reflect a read error. The chain recombines TRBV20-1 with TRBJ2-1; TRBD2 matches 12 bases. Per germline, CDR1 DFQATT and CDR2 SNEGSKA (reference sequence). The CDR3 loop spans 15 amino acids. CDR3 sequence: CSGKKQLAGGNERFF. CDR3 coding DNA: TGCAGTGGAAAGAAACAACTAGCGGGGGGTAATGAGCGGTTCTTC.

This clonotype was seen a handful of times. This chain connects TRBV12-5 to TRBJ2-1; D is possibly TRBD2 (6 bases). Trimming pared 3 bases from V and 13 bases from J, leaving 16 bases between. The germline gives CDR1 LGHNT, CDR2 FRNRAP. The CDR3 has 13 amino acids. The CDR3 DNA reads TGTGCTAGTGGTTTAGCGCGGGGAGAGACCCAGTTCTTC. It encodes CASGLARGETQFF.

V usage is TRBV28 and J usage is TRBJ1-6; D is undetermined. CDR1 MDHEN and CDR2 SYDVKM come from the germline V gene. This CDR3 contains 15 residues. Trimming stripped 7 bases from V and 3 bases from J, with 13 bases between. DNA for the CDR3: TGTGCCAGCAAATGGAACCGATACTATAATTCACCCCTCCACTTT. It specifies CASKWNRYYNSPLHF.

This rearrangement joins TRBV12-3 or TRBV12-4 to TRBJ1-1, with D possibly being TRBD1 (6 bases). The length of the CDR3 is 12 residues. V lost 0 bases and J lost 8, with 7 bases in between. The CDR3 is CASSLARGEAFF. Written as DNA, the CDR3 is TGTGCCAGCAGTTTAGCGAGGGGGGAAGCTTTCTTT.

This chain links TRBV12-3 or TRBV12-4 with TRBJ2-3; D is ambiguous. V was clipped by 6 bases and J by 1 base, with 14 bases between them. CDR3 length: 15 residues. CDR3 loop: CASRKTWEGTDTQYF. The CDR3 DNA sequence: TGTGCCAGCAGGAAAACATGGGAAGGCACAGATACGCAGTATTTT.

This chain links TRBV4-1 with TRBJ1-4; tentatively, D is TRBD1 (6 bases). Germline V gene lookup returns CDR1 MGHRA and CDR2 YSYEKL. V gave up 5 bases and J gave up 7 bases, with 17 bases separating them. This CDR3 comprises 15 residues. This chain's CDR3 is CASSIRQAVAEKLFF. Written as DNA, the CDR3 is TGCGCCAGCAGCATTCGACAGGCGGTTGCTGAAAAACTGTTTTTT.

To note about this clonotype: Lacking the conserved final phenylalanine or tryptophan, this CDR3 likely reflects a read error. This sequence joins TRBV7-2 and TRBJ2-5; 8 nucleotides match TRBD2. The CDR3 loop spans 16 amino acids. Trimming at V came to 1 base and at J to 2 bases, leaving 6 bases not matched to a gene. Germline V gene data show CDR1 as SGHTA and CDR2 as FQGNSA. DNA of the CDR3: TGTGCCAGCAGCTTAGGTGGCGGGGGGATTCAAGAGACCCAGTACTGC. It codes for CASSLGGGGIQETQYC.